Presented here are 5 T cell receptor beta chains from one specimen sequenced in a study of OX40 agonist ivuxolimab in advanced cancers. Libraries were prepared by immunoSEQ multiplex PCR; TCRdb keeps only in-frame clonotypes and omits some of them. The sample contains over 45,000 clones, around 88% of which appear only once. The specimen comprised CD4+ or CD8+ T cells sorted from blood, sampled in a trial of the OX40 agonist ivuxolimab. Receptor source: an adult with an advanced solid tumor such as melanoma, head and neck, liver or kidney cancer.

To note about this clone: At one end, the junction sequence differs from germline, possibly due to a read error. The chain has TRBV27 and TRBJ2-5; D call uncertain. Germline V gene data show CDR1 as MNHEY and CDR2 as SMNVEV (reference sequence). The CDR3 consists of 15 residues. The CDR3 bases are TGTACCAGCACCGCGACTGGGCTAGTGGGAGAGACCCAGTACTTC. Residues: CTSTATGLVGETQYF.

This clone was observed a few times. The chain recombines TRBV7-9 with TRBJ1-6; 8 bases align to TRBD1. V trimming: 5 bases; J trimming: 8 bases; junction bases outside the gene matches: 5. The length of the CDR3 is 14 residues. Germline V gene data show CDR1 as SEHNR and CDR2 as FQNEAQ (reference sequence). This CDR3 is CASSLGQGDSPLHF. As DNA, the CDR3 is TGTGCCAGCAGCCTTGGACAGGGCGATTCACCCCTCCACTTT.

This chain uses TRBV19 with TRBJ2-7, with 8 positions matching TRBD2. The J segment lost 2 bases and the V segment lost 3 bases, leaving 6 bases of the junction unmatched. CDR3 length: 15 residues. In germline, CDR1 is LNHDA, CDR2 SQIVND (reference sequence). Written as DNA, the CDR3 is TGTGCCAGTAGTATGTACAGCGGGGGAGCCTACGAGCAGTACTTC. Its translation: CASSMYSGGAYEQYF.

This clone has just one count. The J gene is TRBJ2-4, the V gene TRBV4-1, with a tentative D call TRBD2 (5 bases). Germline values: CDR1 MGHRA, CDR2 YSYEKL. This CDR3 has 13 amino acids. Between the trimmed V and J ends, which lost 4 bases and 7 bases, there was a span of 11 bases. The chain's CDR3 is CASSPGMGNIQYF. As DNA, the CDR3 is TGCGCCAGCAGCCCCGGGATGGGGAACATTCAGTACTTC.

Here the CDR3 reads CASSTGGQGREQFF. The CDR3 nucleotides are TGTGCCAGTAGCACGGGTGGACAGGGCCGCGAGCAGTTCTTC. V usage is TRBV19 and J usage is TRBJ2-1, with 8 bases fitting TRBD1. CDR1 LNHDA and CDR2 SQIVND come from the germline V gene (reference sequence). The junction had 11 bases not matched to a gene; V was cut back by 6 bases and J by 10 bases. This CDR3 has 14 residues.